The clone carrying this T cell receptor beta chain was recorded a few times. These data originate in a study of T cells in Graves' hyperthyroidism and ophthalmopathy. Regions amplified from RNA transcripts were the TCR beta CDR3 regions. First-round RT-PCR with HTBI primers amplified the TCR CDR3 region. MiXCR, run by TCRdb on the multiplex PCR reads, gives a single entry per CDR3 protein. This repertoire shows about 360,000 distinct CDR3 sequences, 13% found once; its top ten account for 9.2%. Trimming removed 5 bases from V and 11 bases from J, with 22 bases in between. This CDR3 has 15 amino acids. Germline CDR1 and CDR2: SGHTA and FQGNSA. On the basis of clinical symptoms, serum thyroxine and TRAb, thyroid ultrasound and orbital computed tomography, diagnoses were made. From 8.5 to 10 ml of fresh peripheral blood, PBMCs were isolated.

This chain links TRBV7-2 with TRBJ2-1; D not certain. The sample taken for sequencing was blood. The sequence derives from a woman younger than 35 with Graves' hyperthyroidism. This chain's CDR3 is CASSPPRPRVGKQFF. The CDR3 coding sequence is TGTGCCAGCAGCCCCCCCAGACCGAGAGTGGGGAAGCAGTTCTTC. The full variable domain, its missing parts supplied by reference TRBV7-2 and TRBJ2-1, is GAGVSQSPSNKVTEKGKDVELRCDPISGHTALYWYRQSLGQGLEFLIYFQGNSAPDKSGLPSDRFSAERTGGSVSTLTIQRTQQEDSAVYLCASSPPRPRVGKQFFGPGTRLTVL.